The 27 T cell receptor beta chains below all came from one sample that was sequenced in a study of blood T cell repertoires in COVID-19 (dated by TCRdb to between 2020 and 2021). Libraries came from the immunoSEQ multiplex PCR assay. TCRdb provides this immuneACCESS table in a form limited to in-frame rearrangements. Some clones are lacking; in checked studies, under half of them reflect an unresolved V gene, and why the rest are absent is not known. The sample has 250,000 to 300,000 clones on record, roughly 90% of them singletons. The ten largest clones add up to 2% to 2.5% of the sample. Source material: peripheral blood. The source of these receptors is a man aged 50-60 years with acute or convalescent COVID-19.

V is TRBV13 and J is TRBJ2-3; 10 nucleotides line up with TRBD1. Per germline, CDR1 PRHDT and CDR2 FYEKMQ (reference sequence). The CDR3 is made up of 16 amino acids. V lost 4 bases, J lost 6 bases, and 10 bases stayed unmatched. In nucleotides, the CDR3 is TGTGCCAGCAGCTCCTCCGGGACAGGGGAGGGGGATACGCAGTATTTT. Its protein product is CASSSSGTGEGDTQYF.

The rearrangement joins TRBV5-1 to TRBJ2-1; 12 bases match TRBD2. V was pared by 4 bases and J by 2 bases, with 7 bases of the junction left unmatched. The CDR3 has 17 amino acids. Germline V gene sequence: CDR1 SGHRS, CDR2 YFSETQ. In nucleotides, the CDR3 is TGCGCCAGCAGCCCGTGGACTAGCGGGGATACCTACAATGAGCAGTTCTTC. Translation gives CASSPWTSGDTYNEQFF.

This rearrangement joins TRBV7-9 to TRBJ1-1; D is possibly TRBD1 (6 bases). Germline-derived CDR1 and CDR2 are SEHNR and FQNEAQ (reference sequence). V lost 5 bases and J lost 7, with 11 bases in between. The CDR3 contains 12 residues. The CDR3 DNA is TGTGCCAGCAGCCAGAACAGGGATGAAGCTTTCTTT. It translates to CASSQNRDEAFF.

The genes are TRBV15 and TRBJ2-3; 8 bases are shared with TRBD1. V was clipped by 6 bases and J by 12 bases; unmatched bases: 14. This CDR3 spans 14 amino acids. The V gene's germline CDR1 is LNHNV and CDR2 YYDKDF (reference sequence). Written as DNA, the CDR3 is TGTGCCACCAGTACAGGGGGTTCGTACACAAACCAGTATTTT. Its protein product is CATSTGGSYTNQYF. The full variable domain, rest sourced from reference TRBV15 and TRBJ2-3, is DAMVIQNPRYQVTQFGKPVTLSCSQTLNHNVMYWYQQKSSQAPKLLFHYYDKDFNNEADTPDNFQSRRPNTSFCFLDIRSPGLGDTAMYLCATSTGGSYTNQYFGPGTRLTVL.

This clone was seen just once. The chain has TRBV6-5 and TRBJ2-7; a possible D gene is TRBD1 (5 bases). V was clipped by 0 bases and J by 2 bases, with 11 bases between them. Germline CDR1 reads MNHEY; CDR2 reads SVGAGI. The CDR3 consists of 15 residues. The CDR3 is CASSYSRVGTYEQYF. The DNA for the CDR3 is TGTGCCAGCAGTTACTCCAGGGTAGGGACCTACGAGCAGTACTTC.

The chain has TRBV28 and TRBJ1-6; no definite D call. CDR1 and CDR2 (germline): MDHEN, SYDVKM. V was shortened by 7 bases and J by 13 bases, with 14 bases between the two germline ends. This CDR3 is 12 amino acids long. This CDR3 is CASTPPRGPLHF. DNA of the CDR3: TGTGCCAGCACCCCCCCTCGTGGCCCCCTCCACTTT. Filled out from reference TRBV28 and TRBJ1-6, the complete variable domain reads DVKVTQSSRYLVKRTGEKVFLECVQDMDHENMFWYRQDPGLGLRLIYFSYDVKMKEKGDIPEGYSVSREKKERFSLILESASTNQTSMYLCASTPPRGPLHFGNGTRLTVT.

The rearrangement links TRBV30 to TRBJ2-1; 7 nucleotides line up with TRBD2. The CDR3 runs to 12 residues. J gave up 13 bases and V 3 bases, and 9 bases lay outside the gene matches. Germline V gives CDR1 GTSNPN, CDR2 SVGIG (reference sequence). DNA of the CDR3: TGTGCCTGGAGCCCCCCTGGGACTACTCAGTTCTTC. It yields the protein CAWSPPGTTQFF. Combining the CDR3 with reference TRBV30 and TRBJ2-1 gives the whole variable domain SQTIHQWPATLVQPVGSPLSLECTVEGTSNPNLYWYRQAAGRGLQLLFYSVGIGQISSEVPQNLSASRPQDRQFILSSKKLLLSDSGFYLCAWSPPGTTQFFGPGTRLTVL.

The sample holds one count of this clone. The chain is built from TRBV29-1 and TRBJ1-3; weak D call: TRBD1 (6 bases). Per germline, CDR1 SQVTM and CDR2 ANQGSEA. Trimming shortened V by 4 bases and J by 4 bases, and 11 bases separated the two germline ends. CDR3 length: 13 residues. The CDR3 DNA follows: TGCAGCGTTGCCCGGGACAACGGAAACACCATATATTTT. Translated, it gives CSVARDNGNTIYF.

This clone was counted a single time. The chain joins TRBV5-1 to TRBJ2-5, with 12 bases matching TRBD2. V lost 4 bases to trimming and J lost 3 bases; unmatched junction nucleotides: 1. From germline, CDR1 is SGHRS and CDR2 YFSETQ. The CDR3 is 14 amino acids. The CDR3 nucleotides are TGCGCCAGCAGCCGACTAGCGGGAGAAGAGACCCAGTACTTC. Its translation is CASSRLAGEETQYF.

This chain connects TRBV30 to TRBJ2-5; 9 bases are a match to TRBD1. V lost 2 bases, J lost 3 bases, and 10 bases stayed unmatched. The CDR3 contains 16 residues. The germline gives CDR1 GTSNPN, CDR2 SVGIG (reference sequence). In DNA, the CDR3 is TGTGCCTGGAGTCAAGGACAGGGGTTGGTGGAAGAGACCCAGTACTTC. The encoded protein is CAWSQGQGLVEETQYF.

V gene TRBV29-1 combines with J gene TRBJ2-7, with TRBD1 matching 10 bases. This CDR3 spans 13 amino acids. J was trimmed by 5 bases and V by 4 bases; bases with no gene match: 5. CDR1 is SQVTM, CDR2 ANQGSEA, per germline. The CDR3 DNA sequence: TGCAGCGTTGGACAGGGGGCGCTTAACGAGCAGTACTTC. Translation gives CSVGQGALNEQYF.

The V gene is TRBV4-1, the J gene TRBJ1-2; D is perhaps TRBD1 (5 bases). V lost 2 bases to trimming and J lost 8 bases, with 15 bases between them. Germline V gene data show CDR1 as MGHRA and CDR2 as YSYEKL. This CDR3 has 14 residues. The CDR3 region is CASSQSTDLYGYTF. As DNA, the CDR3 is TGCGCCAGCAGCCAATCGACAGACCTATACGGCTACACCTTC.

CDR3 in amino acids: CASSQRDFQETQYF. The DNA for the CDR3 is TGTGCCAGCAGCCAGAGGGACTTCCAAGAGACCCAGTACTTC. The J gene is TRBJ2-5, the V gene TRBV3-1 (or the pseudogene TRBV3-2); the D gene is possibly TRBD2 (6 bases). V was trimmed by 3 bases and J by 1 base, leaving 9 bases between them. Germline assignment: CDR1 LGHDT and CDR2 YNNKEL (reference sequence). The CDR3 has 14 amino acids.

The gene calls are TRBV14 and TRBJ1-4; D may be TRBD1 (5 bases). Germline loops: CDR1 SGHDN, CDR2 FVKESK. The CDR3 is made up of 13 amino acids. V lost 4 bases and J 3 bases, leaving 6 bases between the germline ends. The chain's CDR3 is CASSRGANEKLFF. CDR3 in DNA: TGTGCCAGCAGCCGGGGGGCTAATGAAAAACTGTTTTTT.

The genes are TRBV10-1 and TRBJ2-1; 9 bases map to TRBD1. The V gene's germline CDR1 is WNHNN and CDR2 SYGVQD (reference sequence). The CDR3 is made up of 15 amino acids. J lost 5 bases, V lost 3 bases, and 5 bases had no gene match. This CDR3 is CASSEFDRGNNEQFF. CDR3 DNA sequence: TGCGCCAGCAGTGAATTTGACAGGGGGAACAATGAGCAGTTCTTC.

The CDR3 coding sequence is TGTGCCAGCAGCTTGGGGCCCTGGGGCAGGGGATCACGTGAAGCTTTCTTT. It translates to CASSLGPWGRGSREAFF. The chain employs TRBV5-6 and TRBJ1-1; TRBD1 might be the D (6 bases). Trimming cost V 0 bases and J 7 bases, with 22 bases left between them. This CDR3 is built from 17 residues. Germline CDR1 and CDR2: SGHDT and YYEEEE.

The V call is TRBV5-4, the J call TRBJ1-1; D unresolved. CDR1 is SGHNT and CDR2 is YYREEE in the germline V gene (reference sequence). V was clipped by 2 bases and J by 0 bases, with 17 bases between them. The CDR3 runs 17 residues. The CDR3 nucleotides read TGTGCCAGCAGCTTTAGTTCTCGGGGAGGGATGAACACTGAAGCTTTCTTT. Protein product: CASSFSSRGGMNTEAFF.

The gene calls are TRBV19 and TRBJ2-4; D might be TRBD2 (5 bases). CDR1 LNHDA and CDR2 SQIVND come from the germline V gene (reference sequence). This CDR3 has 15 residues. V was clipped by 5 bases and J by 0 bases, with 11 bases between them. The chain's CDR3 is CASSSGAVAKNIQYF. In DNA, the CDR3 is TGTGCCAGTAGTTCCGGAGCGGTAGCCAAAAACATTCAGTACTTC.

This chain connects TRBV19 to TRBJ1-6; D is possibly TRBD1 (6 bases). CDR1 and CDR2 from the germline V gene are LNHDA and SQIVND (reference sequence). V lost 3 bases and J 4 bases, leaving 16 bases between the germline ends. The CDR3 has 17 amino acids. DNA of the CDR3: TGTGCCAGTAGTATTAGGGGCTTGGACAGTTATAATTCACCCCTCCACTTT. It specifies CASSIRGLDSYNSPLHF. The full variable domain, with the rest looked up from reference TRBV19 and TRBJ1-6, is DGGITQSPKYLFRKEGQNVTLSCEQNLNHDAMYWYRQDPGQGLRLIYYSQIVNDFQKGDIAEGYSVSREKKESFPLTVTSAQKNPTAFYLCASSIRGLDSYNSPLHFGNGTRLTVT.

The chain combines TRBV5-1 with TRBJ1-6; 7 bases match TRBD1. The CDR3 is 14 residues long. Trimming took 4 bases from V and 10 from J; bases not matched to a gene: 8. The germline V gene has CDR1 SGHRS and CDR2 YFSETQ. CDR3 sequence reads: CASSPTGDESPLHF. CDR3 sequence (DNA): TGCGCCAGCAGCCCAACAGGGGATGAATCACCCCTCCACTTT. Using reference TRBV5-1 and TRBJ1-6 for the parts outside the CDR3, the full variable domain is KAGVTQTPRYLIKTRGQQVTLSCSPISGHRSVSWYQQTPGQGLQFLFEYFSETQRNKGNFPGRFSGRQFSNSRSEMNVSTLELGDSALYLCASSPTGDESPLHFGNGTRLTVT.

Comment on this clone: The same CDR3 arises from other DNA sequences in this sample as well. The chain employs TRBV10-1 and TRBJ2-1, with D maybe TRBD2 (6 bases). Germline CDR1 WNHNN, CDR2 SYGVQD (reference sequence). V lost 0 bases and J 0 bases, leaving 9 bases between the germline ends. This CDR3 is built from 16 residues. The chain's CDR3 is CASSESRGSSYNEQFF. The CDR3 nucleotides read TGCGCCAGCAGTGAGTCCCGGGGGAGCTCCTACAATGAGCAGTTCTTC.

This chain links TRBV30 with TRBJ2-1; D perhaps matches TRBD1 (6 bases). Germline CDR1 reads GTSNPN; CDR2 reads SVGIG (reference sequence). Deletions cut 2 bases from V and 4 bases from J, with 21 bases between. The CDR3 contains 17 residues. The DNA for the CDR3 is TGTGCCTGGAGTTATCCGCCTGGGGGCGGGCCTTACAATGAGCAGTTCTTC. Its translation is CAWSYPPGGGPYNEQFF.

The V call is TRBV13, the J call TRBJ1-5; D is uncertain. The CDR3 sequence is 15 residues long. The germline V and J ends were trimmed by 4 bases and 0 bases, with 10 bases remaining between them. Germline CDR1 and CDR2: PRHDT and FYEKMQ (reference sequence). The CDR3 reads CASSSGLGSNQPQHF. The CDR3 DNA sequence: TGTGCCAGCAGCTCCGGACTGGGTAGCAATCAGCCCCAGCATTTT.

V is TRBV5-4 and J is TRBJ1-2; weak D call: TRBD1 (5 bases). The length of the CDR3 is 17 residues. Deletions cut 0 bases from V and 8 bases from J, with 23 bases between. The germline CDR1 and CDR2 sequences are SGHNT and YYREEE (reference sequence). The CDR3 sequence is CASSLGEGLSPTRGYTF. For the CDR3, the DNA is TGTGCCAGCAGCTTGGGGGAGGGGTTATCCCCAACTCGGGGCTACACCTTC.

J is TRBJ2-1 and V is TRBV3-1 (or the pseudogene TRBV3-2); D might be TRBD1 (6 bases). The CDR3 loop spans 13 amino acids. Trimming pared 4 bases from V and 6 bases from J, leaving 10 bases between. CDR1 is LGHDT, CDR2 YNNKEL, per germline (reference sequence). The CDR3 protein is CASSPRGFNEQFF. In DNA, the CDR3 is TGTGCCAGCAGCCCCAGGGGCTTCAATGAGCAGTTCTTC.

The chain combines TRBV15 with TRBJ2-5; TRBD1 is a possible D gene (6 bases). Germline V CDR1 and CDR2: LNHNV, YYDKDF (reference sequence). The ends were cut back, 0 bases at V and 2 bases at J, with 10 bases in the middle. This CDR3 is built from 15 residues. In DNA, the CDR3 is TGTGCCACCAGCAGAGATCACACAGGGCAAGAGACCCAGTACTTC. It codes for CATSRDHTGQETQYF.

The genes are TRBV9 and TRBJ1-1; D ambiguous. Between the trimmed V and J ends, which lost 0 bases and 5 bases, there was a span of 8 bases. The CDR3 contains 13 residues. The V gene's germline CDR1 is SGDLS and CDR2 YYNGEE. CDR3 region: CASSVEWRTEAFF. The CDR3 bases are TGTGCCAGCAGCGTAGAGTGGCGGACTGAAGCTTTCTTT.